This T cell receptor beta chain was captured by sequencing in a study of sequential checkpoint blockade in melanoma. This clone has a single count. Generated by immunoSEQ multiplex PCR, the TCRdb table keeps only in-frame clones and is missing some. The sample lists 40,000 or so clones; approximately 84% were seen once. Treatment described: randomized to nivolumab then ipilimumab (arm A) or the reverse (arm B). DNA-damaging chemotherapy had not been given to any patient beforehand. Trimming cost V 5 bases and J 6 bases; bases outside gene matches: 12. This CDR3 has 15 amino acids. CDR1 and CDR2 from the germline V gene are MNHEY and SMNVEV (reference sequence).

V is TRBV27 and J is TRBJ2-7; TRBD1 matches 8 bases. The sequences come from CD8+ T cells sorted from blood (inferred from file names), collected from a patient given nivolumab and ipilimumab in sequence. The sequence was obtained from a human donor with melanoma. CDR3 loop: CASSIDRGGRVEQYF. CDR3 sequence (DNA): TGTGCCAGCAGTATAGACAGGGGCGGGCGGGTCGAGCAGTACTTC.